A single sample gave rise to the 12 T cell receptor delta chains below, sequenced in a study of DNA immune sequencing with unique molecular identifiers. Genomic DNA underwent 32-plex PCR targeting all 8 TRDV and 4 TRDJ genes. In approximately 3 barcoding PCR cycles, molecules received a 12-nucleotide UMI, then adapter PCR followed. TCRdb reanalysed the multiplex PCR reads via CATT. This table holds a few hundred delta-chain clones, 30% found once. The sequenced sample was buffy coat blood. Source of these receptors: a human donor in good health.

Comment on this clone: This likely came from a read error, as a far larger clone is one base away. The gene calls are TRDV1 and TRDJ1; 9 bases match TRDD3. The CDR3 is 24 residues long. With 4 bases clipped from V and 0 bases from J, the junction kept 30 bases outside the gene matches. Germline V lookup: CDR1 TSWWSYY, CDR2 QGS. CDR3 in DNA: TGTGCTCTTGGGGTGTCCCCCCTTGGCCCTGGGGATACGAGTACCACTCCGTACACCGATAAACTCATCTTT. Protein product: CALGVSPLGPGDTSTTPYTDKLIF.

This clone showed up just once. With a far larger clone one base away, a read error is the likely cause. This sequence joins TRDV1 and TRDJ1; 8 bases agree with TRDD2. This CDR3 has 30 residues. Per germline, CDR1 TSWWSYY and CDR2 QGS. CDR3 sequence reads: CALGEQGPSPSYPWKGYWGFTPTYTNKLIF. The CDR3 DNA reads TGTGCTCTTGGGGAACAAGGGCCCTCGCCTTCCTATCCGTGGAAGGGCTATTGGGGGTTCACGCCCACATACACCAATAAACTCATCTTT.

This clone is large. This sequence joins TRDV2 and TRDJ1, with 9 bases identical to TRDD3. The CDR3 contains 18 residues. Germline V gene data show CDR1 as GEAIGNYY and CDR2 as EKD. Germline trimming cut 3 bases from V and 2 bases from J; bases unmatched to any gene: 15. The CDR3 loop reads CACDSISSTGGKTDKLIF. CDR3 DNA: TGTGCCTGTGACTCCATCTCGAGTACTGGGGGAAAGACCGATAAACTCATCTTT.

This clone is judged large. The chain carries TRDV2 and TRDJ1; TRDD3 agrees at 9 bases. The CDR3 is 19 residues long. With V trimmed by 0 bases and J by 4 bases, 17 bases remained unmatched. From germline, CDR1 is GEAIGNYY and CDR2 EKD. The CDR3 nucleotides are TGTGCCTGTGACACCCTGTTTACTGCCGGGGGATACCAAGGCGATAAACTCATCTTT. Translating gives CACDTLFTAGGYQGDKLIF.

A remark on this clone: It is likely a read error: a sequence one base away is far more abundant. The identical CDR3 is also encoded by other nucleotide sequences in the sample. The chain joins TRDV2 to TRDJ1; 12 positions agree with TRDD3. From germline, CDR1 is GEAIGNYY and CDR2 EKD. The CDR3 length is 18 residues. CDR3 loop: CACDSLLGDTPYTDKLIF. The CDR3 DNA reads TGTGCCTGTGACTCTCTACTGGGGGATACCCCGTACACCGATAAACTGATCTTT.

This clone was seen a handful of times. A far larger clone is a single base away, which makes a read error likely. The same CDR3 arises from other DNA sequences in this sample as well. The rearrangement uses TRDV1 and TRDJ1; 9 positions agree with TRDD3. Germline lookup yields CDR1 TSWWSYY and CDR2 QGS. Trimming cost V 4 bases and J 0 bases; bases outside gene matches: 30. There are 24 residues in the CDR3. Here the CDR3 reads CALGVSPLGPGDTSTPPYTDKLIF. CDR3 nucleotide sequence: TGTGCTCTTGGGGTGTCCCCTCTTGGCCCTGGGGATACGAGTACCCCTCCGTACACCGATAAACTCATCTTT.

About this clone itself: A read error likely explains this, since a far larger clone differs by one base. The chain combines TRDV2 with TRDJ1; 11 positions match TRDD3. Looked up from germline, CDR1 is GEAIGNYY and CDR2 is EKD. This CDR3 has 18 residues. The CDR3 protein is CACDDLGGYAGFTDILIF. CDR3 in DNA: TGTGCCTGTGACGATCTTGGGGGATACGCGGGTTTCACCGATATACTCATCTTT.

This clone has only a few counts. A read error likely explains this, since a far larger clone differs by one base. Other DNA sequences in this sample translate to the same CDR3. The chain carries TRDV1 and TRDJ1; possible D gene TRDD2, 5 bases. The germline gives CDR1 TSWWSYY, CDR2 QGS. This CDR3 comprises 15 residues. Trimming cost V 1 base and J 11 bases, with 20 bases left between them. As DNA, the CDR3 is TGTGCTCTTGGGGAACCGGCCTTCTTACGGTTAGAGCTCATCTTT. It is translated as CALGEPAFLRLELIF.

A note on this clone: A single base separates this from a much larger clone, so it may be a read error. The CDR3 region is CACDTVALVDTSLDTDKLIF. The CDR3 DNA is TGTGCCTGTGACACCGTAGCGCTGGTGGATACCTCCCTGGACACCGATAAACTCATCTTT. The gene calls are TRDV2 and TRDJ1; D perhaps matches TRDD3 (6 bases). The CDR3 length is 20 residues. The V end lost 0 bases, the J end lost 0 bases, and 25 bases lay between the germline ends. In germline, CDR1 is GEAIGNYY, CDR2 EKD.

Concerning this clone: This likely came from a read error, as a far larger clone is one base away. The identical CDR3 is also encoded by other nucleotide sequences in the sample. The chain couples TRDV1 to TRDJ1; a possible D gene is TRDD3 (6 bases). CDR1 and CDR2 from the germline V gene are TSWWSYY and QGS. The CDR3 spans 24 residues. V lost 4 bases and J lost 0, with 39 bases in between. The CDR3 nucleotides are TGTGCTCTTGGGGTGTCCCCCCTTGGCCCTGGGGACACGAGTACCCCTCCGTACACCGATAAACTCATCTTT. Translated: CALGVSPLGPGDTSTPPYTDKLIF.

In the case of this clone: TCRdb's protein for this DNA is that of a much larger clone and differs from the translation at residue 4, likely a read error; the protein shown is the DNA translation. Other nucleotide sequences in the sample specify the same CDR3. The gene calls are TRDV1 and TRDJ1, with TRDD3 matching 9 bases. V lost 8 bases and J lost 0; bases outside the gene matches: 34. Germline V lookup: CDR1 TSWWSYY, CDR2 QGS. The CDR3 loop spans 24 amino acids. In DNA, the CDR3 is TGTGCTCTTCGGGTGTCCCCCCTTGGCCCTGGGGATACGAGTACCCCTCCGTACACCGATAAACTCATCTTT. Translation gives CALRVSPLGPGDTSTPPYTDKLIF.

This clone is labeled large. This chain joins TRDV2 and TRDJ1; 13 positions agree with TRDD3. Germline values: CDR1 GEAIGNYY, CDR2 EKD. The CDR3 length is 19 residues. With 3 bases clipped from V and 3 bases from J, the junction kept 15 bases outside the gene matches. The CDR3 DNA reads TGTGCCTGTGACCCAGTACTGGGGGATACGCGTAGTTATGCCGATAAACTCATCTTT. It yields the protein CACDPVLGDTRSYADKLIF.